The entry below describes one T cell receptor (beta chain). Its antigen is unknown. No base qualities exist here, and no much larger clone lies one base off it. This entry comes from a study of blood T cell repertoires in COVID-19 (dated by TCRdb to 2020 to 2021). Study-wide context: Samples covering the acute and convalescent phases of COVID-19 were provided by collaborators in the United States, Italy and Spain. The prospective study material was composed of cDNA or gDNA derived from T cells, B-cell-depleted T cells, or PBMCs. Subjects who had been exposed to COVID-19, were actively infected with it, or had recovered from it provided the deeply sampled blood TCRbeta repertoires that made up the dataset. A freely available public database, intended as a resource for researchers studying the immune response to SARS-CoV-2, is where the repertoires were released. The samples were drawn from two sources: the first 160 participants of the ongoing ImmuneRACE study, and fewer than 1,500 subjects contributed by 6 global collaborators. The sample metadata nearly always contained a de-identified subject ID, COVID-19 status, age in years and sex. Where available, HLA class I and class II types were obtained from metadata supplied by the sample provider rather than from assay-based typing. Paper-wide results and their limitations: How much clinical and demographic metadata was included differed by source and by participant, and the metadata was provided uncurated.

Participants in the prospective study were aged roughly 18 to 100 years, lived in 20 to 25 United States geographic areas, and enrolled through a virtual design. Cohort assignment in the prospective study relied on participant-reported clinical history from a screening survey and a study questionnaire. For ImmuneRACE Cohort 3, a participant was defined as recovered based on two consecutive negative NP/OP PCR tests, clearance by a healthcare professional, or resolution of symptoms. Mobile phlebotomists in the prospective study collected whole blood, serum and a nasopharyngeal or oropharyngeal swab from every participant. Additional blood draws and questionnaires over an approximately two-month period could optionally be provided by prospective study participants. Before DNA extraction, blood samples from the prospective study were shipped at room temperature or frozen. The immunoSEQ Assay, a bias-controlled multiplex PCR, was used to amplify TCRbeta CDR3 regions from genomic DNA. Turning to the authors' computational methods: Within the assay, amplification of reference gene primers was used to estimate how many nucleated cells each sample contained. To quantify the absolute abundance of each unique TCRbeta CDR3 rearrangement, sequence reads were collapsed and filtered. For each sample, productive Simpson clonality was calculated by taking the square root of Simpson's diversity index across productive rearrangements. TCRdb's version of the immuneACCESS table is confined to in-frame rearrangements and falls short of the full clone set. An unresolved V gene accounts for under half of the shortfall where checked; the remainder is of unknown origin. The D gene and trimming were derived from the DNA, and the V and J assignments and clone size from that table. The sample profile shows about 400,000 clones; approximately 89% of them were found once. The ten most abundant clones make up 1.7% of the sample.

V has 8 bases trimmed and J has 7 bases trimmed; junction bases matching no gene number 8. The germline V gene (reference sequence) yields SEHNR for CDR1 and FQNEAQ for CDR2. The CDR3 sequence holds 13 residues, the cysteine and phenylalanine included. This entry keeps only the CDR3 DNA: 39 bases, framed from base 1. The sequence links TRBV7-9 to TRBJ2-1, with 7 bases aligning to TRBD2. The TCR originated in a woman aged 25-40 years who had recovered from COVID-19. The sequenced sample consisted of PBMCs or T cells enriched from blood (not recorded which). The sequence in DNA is TGTGCCAGCCGGGGGGTGAGTTCGAATGAGCAGTTCTTC. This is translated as CASRGVSSNEQFF.